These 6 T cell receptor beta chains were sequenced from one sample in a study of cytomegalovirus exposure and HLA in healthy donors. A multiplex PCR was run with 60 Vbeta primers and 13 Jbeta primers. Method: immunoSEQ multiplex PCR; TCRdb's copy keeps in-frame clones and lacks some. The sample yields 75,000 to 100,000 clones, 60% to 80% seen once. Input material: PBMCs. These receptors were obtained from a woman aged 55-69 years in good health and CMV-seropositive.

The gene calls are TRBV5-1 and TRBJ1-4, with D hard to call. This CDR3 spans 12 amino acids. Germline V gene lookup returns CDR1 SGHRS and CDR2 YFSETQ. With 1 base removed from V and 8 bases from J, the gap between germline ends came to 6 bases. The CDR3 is CASSLRGEKLFF. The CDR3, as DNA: TGCGCCAGCAGCTTGAGAGGAGAAAAACTGTTTTTT.

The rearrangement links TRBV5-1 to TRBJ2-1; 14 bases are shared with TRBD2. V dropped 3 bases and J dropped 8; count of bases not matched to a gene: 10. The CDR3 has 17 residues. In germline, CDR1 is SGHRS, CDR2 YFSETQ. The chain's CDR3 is CASSSGLAGVFFDEQFF. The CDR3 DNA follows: TGCGCCAGCAGCTCGGGACTAGCGGGAGTTTTTTTCGATGAGCAGTTCTTC.

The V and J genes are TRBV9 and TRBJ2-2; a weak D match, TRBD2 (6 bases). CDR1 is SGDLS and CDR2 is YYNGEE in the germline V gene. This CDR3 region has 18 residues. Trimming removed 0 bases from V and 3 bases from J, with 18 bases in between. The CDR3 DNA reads TGTGCCAGCAGCGTAGGGACGCCCGGGACTTTAGACACCGGGGAGCTGTTTTTT. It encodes CASSVGTPGTLDTGELFF.

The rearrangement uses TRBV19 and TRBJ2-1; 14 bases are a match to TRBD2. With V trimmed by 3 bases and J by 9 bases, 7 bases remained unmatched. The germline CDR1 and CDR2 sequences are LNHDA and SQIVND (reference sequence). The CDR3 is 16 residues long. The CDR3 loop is CASSIGLAGGEVEQFF. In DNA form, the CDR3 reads TGTGCCAGTAGTATCGGACTAGCGGGAGGAGAGGTTGAGCAGTTCTTC.

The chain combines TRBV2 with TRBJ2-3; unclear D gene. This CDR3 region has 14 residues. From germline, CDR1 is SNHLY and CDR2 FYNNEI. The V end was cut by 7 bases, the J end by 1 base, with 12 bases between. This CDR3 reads CASISQVGTDTQYF. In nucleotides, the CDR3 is TGTGCCAGCATTTCCCAGGTGGGCACAGATACGCAGTATTTT.

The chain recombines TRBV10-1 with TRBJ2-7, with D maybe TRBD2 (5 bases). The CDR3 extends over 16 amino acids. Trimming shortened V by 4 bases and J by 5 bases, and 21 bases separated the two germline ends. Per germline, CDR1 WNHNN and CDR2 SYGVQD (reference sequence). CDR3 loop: CASSVGGSGGWNEQYF. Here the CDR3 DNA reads TGCGCCAGCAGTGTCGGAGGCTCCGGAGGCTGGAACGAGCAGTACTTC.